This T cell receptor beta chain was captured by sequencing in a study of T cells in women clearing cervical HPV infection. Overall study: Cases: HPV16-related CIN3 or worse on histology, a couple of invasive cancers. Points from the study as a whole: Timing of associations relative to infection is unclear; T-cell subsets were not isolated.

For this clone: Antigen: not known. The sequence runs out 3 residues before the end of the CDR3; the remainder is reconstructed from the germline J gene.

immunoSEQ multiplex PCR used an average of 1200 ng genomic DNA. Profiling relied on immunoSEQ multiplex PCR, and the TCRdb table lists in-frame clones only, not all of them. The listing contains roughly 13,000 clones. Cervical HPV DNA detected by MY09/MY11 PCR, typed by dot-blot. The CDR3 totals 11 residues. In germline, CDR1 is DFQATT, CDR2 SNEGSKA (reference sequence). The sequence derives from a woman aged 18-70 years with a cervical HPV16 infection that either progressed to CIN3+ or cleared (not recorded which). The sample was blood buffy coat. The chain links TRBV20-1 to TRBJ1-2; TRBD1 is a possible D gene (5 bases). The DNA read from the CDR3 is TGCAGTGCTAGGGGGGGAGGGGGC. Amino acids: CSARGGGG. The whole CDR3 is CSARGGGGYTF.